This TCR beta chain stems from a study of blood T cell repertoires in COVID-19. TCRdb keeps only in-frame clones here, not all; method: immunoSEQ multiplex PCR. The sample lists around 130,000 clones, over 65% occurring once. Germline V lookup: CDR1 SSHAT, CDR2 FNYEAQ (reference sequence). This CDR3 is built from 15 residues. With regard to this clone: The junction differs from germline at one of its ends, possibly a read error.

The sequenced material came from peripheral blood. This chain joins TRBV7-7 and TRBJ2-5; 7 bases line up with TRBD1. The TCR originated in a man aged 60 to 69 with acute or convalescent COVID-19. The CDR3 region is CASSIGQAEGETQYF. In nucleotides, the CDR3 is TGTGCTAGCAGCATAGGACAGGCCGAGGGGGAGACCCAGTACTTC.